The clone carrying this T cell receptor beta chain was recorded once. Its antigen is not identified. Sequence at one end of the junction differs from germline and may be a read error. The data belong to a study of T cells after yellow fever vaccination. Overall study results and limits: Detected again after the booster were most primary-vaccination clones, at 96% CD4 and roughly 88% CD8.

Germline V lookup: CDR1 LGHNA, CDR2 YSLEER. The CDR3 has 15 residues. The 5'RACE template-switching step produced TCR cDNA and added a universal primer site and UMIs. TCRdb processed the 5' RACE reads anew with MiXCR; each CDR3 protein has one entry. The repertoire consists of 450,000 to 650,000 distinct CDR3 sequences, with roughly 13% occurring once and the leading ten covering over 11%. The sample was PBMCs, taken on the day of the yellow fever booster vaccination. The origin of this receptor is a man aged 30-40 years who received the YFV17D yellow fever vaccine. This chain links TRBV4-3 with TRBJ1-1, with D tentatively TRBD1 (5 bases). The CDR3 reads CASSQARRFGTEALF. As DNA, the CDR3 is TGCGCCAGCAGCCAAGCTCGGCGGTTTGGGACTGAAGCTTTATTT.